The next 31 T cell receptor beta chains were all read from a single sample in a study of tumor-infiltrating lymphocytes in localized non-small cell lung cancer. Sequencing was performed with immunoSEQ multiplex PCR; in TCRdb, only in-frame clones are kept and a portion is missing. The table has approximately 17,000 clones, roughly 72% seen once. The specimen was lung tumor tissue. The receptors originated from a human donor with non-small cell lung cancer.

This chain connects TRBV9 to TRBJ2-7, with D perhaps matching TRBD2 (6 bases). V gave up 3 bases and J gave up 3 bases, with 19 bases separating them. The length of the CDR3 is 16 residues. Per the germline V gene, CDR1 is SGDLS and CDR2 is YYNGEE. The CDR3 protein is CASSASPEEGIYEQYF. The DNA of the CDR3 is TGTGCCAGCAGCGCATCACCTGAGGAGGGGATCTACGAGCAGTACTTC.

The chain joins TRBV29-1 to TRBJ1-4; D may be TRBD1 (5 bases). The CDR3 is made up of 13 amino acids. The germline V and J ends were trimmed by 4 bases and 0 bases, with 6 bases remaining between them. Germline V gene data show CDR1 as SQVTM and CDR2 as ANQGSEA. DNA of the CDR3: TGCAGCGTTGGGGACTCAACTAATGAAAAACTGTTTTTT. Translated, it gives CSVGDSTNEKLFF.

This clone was counted only a few times. This chain joins TRBV6-6 and TRBJ1-2; 7 nucleotides agree with TRBD1. V trimming: 4 bases; J trimming: 4 bases; junction bases outside the gene matches: 6. The CDR3 is 14 amino acids. Germline values: CDR1 MNHNY, CDR2 SVGAGI (reference sequence). CDR3 nucleotides: TGTGCCAGCAGTTCCACCGGACAGGCCTATGGCTACACCTTC. The encoded protein is CASSSTGQAYGYTF.

DNA for the CDR3: TGTGCCAGCAGCTTAGCGATGGGGGGCACCATATATTTT. Amino acids: CASSLAMGGTIYF. The rearrangement uses TRBV7-2 and TRBJ1-3, with a possible D match to TRBD1 (5 bases). Germline assignment: CDR1 SGHTA and CDR2 FQGNSA. Trimming pared 0 bases from V and 9 bases from J, leaving 9 bases between. The CDR3 covers 13 residues.

The chain couples TRBV4-3 to TRBJ1-2; D is unclear. Germline values: CDR1 LGHNA, CDR2 YSLEER. CDR3 size: 17 residues. Trimming cost V 0 bases and J 2 bases, with 16 bases left between them. CDR3 coding DNA: TGCGCCAGCAGCCAAGATCACAGCACAACTCTGAACTATGGCTACACCTTC. Protein sequence: CASSQDHSTTLNYGYTF.

The genes are TRBV5-1 and TRBJ2-3, with D unresolved. Germline V gene sequence: CDR1 SGHRS, CDR2 YFSETQ. Between the trimmed V and J ends, which lost 4 bases and 6 bases, there was a span of 9 bases. The CDR3 totals 12 residues. CDR3: CASSINGDTQYF. The CDR3 bases are TGCGCCAGCAGCATAAATGGGGATACGCAGTATTTT.

This chain connects TRBV28 to TRBJ2-1; D not certain. The germline CDR1 and CDR2 sequences are MDHEN and SYDVKM. The CDR3 contains 11 residues. Trimming removed 7 bases at V and 10 bases at J, with 11 bases between. CDR3 sequence reads: CASNQGGEQFF. The CDR3 DNA reads TGTGCCAGCAACCAAGGTGGCGAGCAGTTCTTC.

There are a few counts of this clone. The chain has TRBV2 and TRBJ1-5, with D possibly being TRBD1 (6 bases). This CDR3 has 16 amino acids. CDR1 is SNHLY, CDR2 FYNNEI, per germline. V shed 5 bases and J shed 7 bases, with 21 bases lying between them. CDR3 residues: CASSLPGGKGGQPQHF. DNA for the CDR3: TGTGCCAGCAGTCTCCCCGGGGGGAAGGGGGGGCAGCCCCAGCATTTT.

This chain links TRBV6-1 with TRBJ2-5, with D unclear. CDR3 length: 14 residues. Between the trimmed V and J ends, which lost 1 base and 7 bases, there was a span of 13 bases. Germline V CDR1 and CDR2: MNHNS, SASEGT. The CDR3 sequence is CASSEGRAWGTQYF. The DNA for the CDR3 is TGTGCCAGCAGTGAAGGGAGAGCGTGGGGGACCCAGTACTTC.

The chain has TRBV5-4 and TRBJ1-2; 7 nucleotides agree with TRBD1. The germline V gene encodes CDR1 SGHNT and CDR2 YYREEE (reference sequence). The CDR3 is made up of 13 amino acids. V shed 0 bases and J 6 bases; nucleotides not matched to a gene: 2. The DNA for the CDR3 is TGTGCCAGCAGCTTGGGGCAGGGGGATGGCTACACCTTC. Protein product: CASSLGQGDGYTF.

The chain recombines TRBV19 with TRBJ1-2; no definite D call. Germline V gene lookup returns CDR1 LNHDA and CDR2 SQIVND (reference sequence). Trimming left V 3 bases short and J 5 bases short, with 10 bases between. The CDR3 contains 13 residues. The CDR3 loop is CASSIRDTYGYTF. The CDR3 DNA sequence: TGTGCCAGTAGTATTAGAGACACTTATGGCTACACCTTC.

This clone has more than one count but fewer than ten. V usage is TRBV11-2 and J usage is TRBJ1-1, with unresolved D. This CDR3 is built from 11 residues. With 2 bases removed from V and 8 bases from J, the gap between germline ends came to 6 bases. Germline loops: CDR1 SGHAT, CDR2 FQNNGV. CDR3 in DNA: TGTGCCAGCAGCTTATCACAGGAAGCTTTCTTT. Translating gives CASSLSQEAFF.

V and J are TRBV21-1 and TRBJ1-5; the table assigns TRBD1, which was not confirmed against the DNA. TRBV21-1 is a recognized pseudogene. This CDR3 spans 17 amino acids. DNA of the CDR3: TGTGCCAGCAGCCCCAATCCGTGGACAGTCAGCAATCAGCCCCAGCATTTT. Translation gives CASSPNPWTVSNQPQHF.

The chain combines TRBV19 with TRBJ2-7; D possibly corresponds to TRBD2 (5 bases). The CDR3 consists of 14 residues. Trimming cost V 3 bases and J 4 bases, with 13 bases left between them. Germline CDR1 is LNHDA and CDR2 is SQIVND (reference sequence). The CDR3 coding sequence is TGTGCCAGTAGTATCGGGGTGATGAATTACGAGCAGTACTTC. It yields the protein CASSIGVMNYEQYF.

By share, this clone counts as medium-sized. The V call is TRBV29-1, the J call TRBJ2-5; 11 nucleotides line up with TRBD1. The V segment lost 3 bases and the J segment 5 bases; nucleotides outside the gene matches: 5. This CDR3 region has 14 residues. Germline lookup yields CDR1 SQVTM and CDR2 ANQGSEA. CDR3 residues: CSVEGQGVGETQYF. CDR3 DNA sequence: TGCAGCGTTGAGGGACAGGGGGTTGGTGAGACCCAGTACTTC.

The chain carries TRBV30 and TRBJ1-2; maybe TRBD1 (5 bases). Germline assignment: CDR1 GTSNPN and CDR2 SVGIG (reference sequence). This CDR3 has 13 residues. Deletions cut 1 base from V and 6 bases from J, with 12 bases between. The DNA of the CDR3 is TGTGCCTGGAGTGGCGGGGGGACCCATGGCTACACCTTC. Amino acid sequence: CAWSGGGTHGYTF.

This clone showed up just a few times. The V and J genes are TRBV7-8 and TRBJ2-2; tentative D call: TRBD1 (5 bases). The CDR3 consists of 18 residues. The germline CDR1 and CDR2 sequences are SGHVS and FQNEAQ. V was shortened by 2 bases and J by 1 base, with 17 bases between the two germline ends. The CDR3 reads CASSLTTWGTGNTGELFF. DNA of the CDR3: TGTGCCAGCAGCTTAACCACCTGGGGTACAGGGAACACCGGGGAGCTGTTTTTT. The full variable domain, rest sourced from reference TRBV7-8 and TRBJ2-2, is GAGVSQSPRYKVAKRGQDVALRCDPISGHVSLFWYQQALGQGPEFLTYFQNEAQLDKSGLPSDRFFAERPEGSVSTLKIQRTQQEDSAVYLCASSLTTWGTGNTGELFFGEGSRLTVL.

V and J are TRBV6-6 and TRBJ2-3; D gene ambiguous. The CDR3 length is 15 residues. Trimming removed 0 bases from V and 2 bases from J, with 9 bases in between. Germline V gene data show CDR1 as MNHNY and CDR2 as SVGAGI (reference sequence). The CDR3 reads CASSYSGFLTDTQYF. CDR3 in DNA: TGTGCCAGCAGTTACTCCGGGTTTCTCACAGATACGCAGTATTTT.

The V and J genes are TRBV28 and TRBJ1-3, with a possible D match to TRBD1 (5 bases). The CDR3 sequence is 15 residues long. Between the trimmed V and J ends, which lost 4 bases and 8 bases, there was a span of 18 bases. The germline V gene has CDR1 MDHEN and CDR2 SYDVKM. The CDR3 is CASSSSGFPRDTIYF. The CDR3 nucleotides are TGTGCCAGCAGTTCCTCAGGGTTTCCGAGGGACACCATATATTTT. Drawing the rest from reference TRBV28 and TRBJ1-3, the complete variable domain is DVKVTQSSRYLVKRTGEKVFLECVQDMDHENMFWYRQDPGLGLRLIYFSYDVKMKEKGDIPEGYSVSREKKERFSLILESASTNQTSMYLCASSSSGFPRDTIYFGEGSWLTVV.

The genes are TRBV9 and TRBJ2-7, with D possibly TRBD2 on 5 matching bases. Germline V CDR1 and CDR2: SGDLS, YYNGEE. Between the trimmed V and J ends, which lost 4 bases and 1 base, there was a span of 12 bases. This CDR3 region has 14 residues. The DNA for the CDR3 is TGTGCCAGCAGCAAATCCGGGATGTCCTACGAGCAGTACTTC. Amino acids: CASSKSGMSYEQYF. The whole variable domain, filled in from reference TRBV9 and TRBJ2-7, reads DSGVTQTPKHLITATGQRVTLRCSPRSGDLSVYWYQQSLDQGLQFLIQYYNGEERAKGNILERFSAQQFPDLHSELNLSSLELGDSALYFCASSKSGMSYEQYFGPGTRLTVT.

The chain employs TRBV5-4 and TRBJ1-2; D may be TRBD1 (5 bases). The V gene's germline CDR1 is SGHNT and CDR2 YYREEE (reference sequence). CDR3 length equals 12 residues. Trimming took off 5 bases at V and 5 bases at J, with 10 bases between the two ends. The CDR3, as DNA: TGTGCCAGCAGAACCGACAGTTATGGCTACACCTTC. Translating gives CASRTDSYGYTF.

The genes are TRBV7-8 and TRBJ2-2; TRBD1 matches 7 bases. The ends lost 0 bases at V and 6 bases at J; junction bases unmatched: 7. This CDR3 is built from 16 residues. CDR1 is SGHVS and CDR2 is FQNEAQ in the germline V gene. As DNA, the CDR3 is TGTGCCAGCAGCTTAGCGCGTAGTCAGGGGGCCGGGGAGCTGTTTTTT. Amino acid sequence: CASSLARSQGAGELFF.

This chain connects TRBV7-2 to TRBJ1-5; 11 bases agree with TRBD1. Trimming took 1 base from V and 8 from J; bases not matched to a gene: 4. This CDR3 is built from 15 residues. Germline lookup yields CDR1 SGHTA and CDR2 FQGNSA. The CDR3 DNA follows: TGTGCCAGCAGCTTAGGGGACAGGGGGATGGAGCCCCAGCATTTT. It yields the protein CASSLGDRGMEPQHF.

This sequence joins TRBV2 and TRBJ2-1; the match to TRBD2 covers 13 bases. The CDR3 totals 16 residues. CDR1 is SNHLY, CDR2 FYNNEI, per germline. The V gene end was trimmed by 5 bases and the J gene end by 8 bases; junction bases not matched to a gene: 9. The CDR3 loop reads CASSRAGLAGTHEQFF. CDR3 nucleotides: TGTGCCAGCAGTAGGGCGGGACTAGCGGGAACCCATGAGCAGTTCTTC.

The gene calls are TRBV29-1 and TRBJ2-7, with D perhaps given as TRBD1 or TRBD2 (5 bases each). Trimming cost V 6 bases and J 5 bases, with 8 bases left between them. The CDR3 covers 10 residues. Per the germline V gene, CDR1 is SQVTM and CDR2 is ANQGSEA. DNA for the CDR3: TGCAGCGTAGAGGGGCACGAGCAGTACTTC. This encodes CSVEGHEQYF.

The chain employs TRBV7-2 and TRBJ2-5; unclear D gene. V was cut by 6 bases and J by 2 bases, with 4 bases left in between. The CDR3 has 11 residues. CDR1 is SGHTA, CDR2 FQGNSA, per germline. The CDR3: CASSFQETQYF. The CDR3 DNA sequence: TGTGCCAGCAGTTTTCAAGAGACCCAGTACTTC.

V usage is TRBV9 and J usage is TRBJ2-7; possible D gene TRBD2, 6 bases. Per germline, CDR1 SGDLS and CDR2 YYNGEE. V lost 3 bases and J lost 2, with 15 bases in between. The CDR3 spans 15 residues. For the CDR3, the DNA is TGTGCCAGCAGCGGGGGGGATGCGGGACCCTACGAGCAGTACTTC. Its translation: CASSGGDAGPYEQYF. Filled out from reference TRBV9 and TRBJ2-7, the complete variable domain reads DSGVTQTPKHLITATGQRVTLRCSPRSGDLSVYWYQQSLDQGLQFLIQYYNGEERAKGNILERFSAQQFPDLHSELNLSSLELGDSALYFCASSGGDAGPYEQYFGPGTRLTVT.

This clone was seen once. The rearrangement joins TRBV6-1 to TRBJ2-7, with D perhaps TRBD1 (6 bases). V was shortened by 0 bases and J by 3 bases, with 12 bases between the two germline ends. Germline V CDR1 and CDR2: MNHNS, SASEGT. This CDR3 has 15 residues. The CDR3 region has the DNA TGTGCCAGCAGTGAAGCGCTTGGGACATACTACGAGCAGTACTTC. This translates into CASSEALGTYYEQYF.

The chain employs TRBV4-3 and TRBJ2-7; D is uncertain. The germline V and J ends were trimmed by 1 base and 7 bases, with 11 bases remaining between them. Per the germline V gene, CDR1 is LGHNA and CDR2 is YSLEER. The CDR3 extends over 13 amino acids. The DNA of the CDR3 is TGCGCCAGCAGCCAAGCTCAATTCAGGGAGCAGTACTTC. Residues: CASSQAQFREQYF.

This clone was seen a handful of times. This sequence joins TRBV9 and TRBJ2-3, with 7 bases that match TRBD2. Looked up from germline, CDR1 is SGDLS and CDR2 is YYNGEE. V lost 0 bases to trimming and J lost 1 base; unmatched junction nucleotides: 5. This CDR3 region has 16 residues. The CDR3 region is CASSVEGRAGTDTQYF. Written as DNA, the CDR3 is TGTGCCAGCAGCGTAGAAGGGAGGGCCGGCACAGATACGCAGTATTTT.

The V and J genes are TRBV5-1 and TRBJ1-2; D possibly corresponds to TRBD1 (5 bases). This CDR3 contains 11 residues. Per the germline V gene, CDR1 is SGHRS and CDR2 is YFSETQ. Deletions cut 2 bases from V and 8 bases from J, with 7 bases between. CDR3 nucleotide sequence: TGCGCCAGCAGCTTCGGGGACGGCTACACCTTC. Its translation: CASSFGDGYTF.